The 5 T cell receptor beta chains in this list originate from one sample, sequenced in a study of T cells in Graves' hyperthyroidism and ophthalmopathy. RNA transcripts gave rise to amplified TCR beta CDR3 regions. Researchers ran a first-round RT-PCR on the TCR CDR3 using the HTBI primer set. MiXCR, run by TCRdb on the multiplex PCR reads, gives a single entry per CDR3 protein. Altogether around 400,000 distinct CDR3 sequences are present, roughly 15% being singletons, with the ten largest covering roughly 19%. The sample taken for sequencing was blood. These receptors came from a woman aged 60 to 75 with Graves' ophthalmopathy.

This chain's CDR3 is CASRGTGKDSEDIYEQYF. CDR3 sequence (DNA): TGTGCCAGCAGGGGGACGGGGAAGGACAGCGAGGACATCTACGAGCAGTACTTC. The genes are TRBV6-1 and TRBJ2-7; D may be TRBD1 (6 bases). Germline V gives CDR1 MNHNS, CDR2 SASEGT. Trimming removed 6 bases at V and 3 bases at J, with 27 bases between. This CDR3 region has 18 residues.

This chain links TRBV6-1 with TRBJ1-1; D might be TRBD1 (5 bases). This CDR3 has 13 amino acids. CDR1 and CDR2 (germline): MNHNS, SASEGT. Deletions cut 6 bases from V and 6 bases from J, with 14 bases between. CDR3 sequence: CASRYDSISEAFF. CDR3 bases: TGTGCCAGCAGATACGACAGTATATCTGAAGCTTTCTTT.

V is TRBV19 and J is TRBJ2-6, with 12 bases aligning to TRBD1. In germline, CDR1 is LNHDA, CDR2 SQIVND (reference sequence). The CDR3 runs to 17 residues. After removal of 5 bases from V and 3 bases from J, the junction contained 5 bases not matched to a gene. This CDR3 reads CASSSGTGGNGANVLTF. CDR3 nucleotides: TGTGCCAGTAGTTCCGGGACAGGGGGCAATGGGGCCAACGTCCTGACTTTC.

This clonotype was counted many times. The gene calls are TRBV7-2 and TRBJ1-5, with D maybe TRBD1 (5 bases). The CDR3 sequence is 17 residues long. The ends were cut back, 1 base at V and 2 bases at J, with 15 bases in the middle. Germline V CDR1 and CDR2: SGHTA, FQGNSA. The CDR3 DNA is TGTGCCAGCAGCTTAGACCAGGGAAGTGATGGCAATCAGCCCCAGCATTTT. It translates to CASSLDQGSDGNQPQHF.

The chain uses TRBV12-3 or TRBV12-4 and TRBJ2-3; D unclear. V dropped 3 bases and J dropped 6 bases, with 13 bases sitting between them. This CDR3 contains 14 residues. The CDR3 sequence is CASSFWQERDTQYF. The CDR3 nucleotides are TGTGCCAGCAGTTTCTGGCAGGAGAGGGATACGCAGTATTTT.